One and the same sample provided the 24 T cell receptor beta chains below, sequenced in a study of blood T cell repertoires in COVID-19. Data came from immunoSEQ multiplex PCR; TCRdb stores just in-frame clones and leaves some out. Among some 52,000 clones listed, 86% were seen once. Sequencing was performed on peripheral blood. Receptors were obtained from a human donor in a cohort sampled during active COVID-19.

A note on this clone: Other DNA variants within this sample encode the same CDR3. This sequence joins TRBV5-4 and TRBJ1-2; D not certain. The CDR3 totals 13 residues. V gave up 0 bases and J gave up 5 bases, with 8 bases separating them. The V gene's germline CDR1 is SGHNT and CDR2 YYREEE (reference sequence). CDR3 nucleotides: TGTGCCAGCAGCTTGGGTGCAGTATATGGCTACACCTTC. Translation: CASSLGAVYGYTF.

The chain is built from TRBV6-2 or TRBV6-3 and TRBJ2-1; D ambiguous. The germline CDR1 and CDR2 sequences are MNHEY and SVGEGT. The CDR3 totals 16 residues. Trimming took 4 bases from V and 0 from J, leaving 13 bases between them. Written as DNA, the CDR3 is TGTGCCAGCAGTTCACCCCAACCGAGCTCCTACAATGAGCAGTTCTTC. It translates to CASSSPQPSSYNEQFF.

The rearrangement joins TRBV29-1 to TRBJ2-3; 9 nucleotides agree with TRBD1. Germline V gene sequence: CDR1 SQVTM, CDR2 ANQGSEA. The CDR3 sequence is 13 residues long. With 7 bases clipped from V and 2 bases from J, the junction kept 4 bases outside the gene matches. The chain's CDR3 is CSGDRVSTDTQYF. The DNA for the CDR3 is TGCAGCGGGGACAGGGTATCCACAGATACGCAGTATTTT.

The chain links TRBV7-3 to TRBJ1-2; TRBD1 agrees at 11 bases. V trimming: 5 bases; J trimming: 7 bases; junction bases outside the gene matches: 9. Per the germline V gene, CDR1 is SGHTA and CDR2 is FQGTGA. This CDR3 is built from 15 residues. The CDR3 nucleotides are TGTGCCAGCAGCATAAAAGGACAGGGGGCGCTTGGCTACACCTTC. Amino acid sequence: CASSIKGQGALGYTF.

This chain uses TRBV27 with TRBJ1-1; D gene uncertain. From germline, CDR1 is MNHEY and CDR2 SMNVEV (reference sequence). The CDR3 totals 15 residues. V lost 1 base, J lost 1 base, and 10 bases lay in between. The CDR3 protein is CASSLFAQTNTEAFF. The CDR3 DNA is TGTGCCAGCAGTTTATTTGCACAGACGAACACTGAAGCTTTCTTT.

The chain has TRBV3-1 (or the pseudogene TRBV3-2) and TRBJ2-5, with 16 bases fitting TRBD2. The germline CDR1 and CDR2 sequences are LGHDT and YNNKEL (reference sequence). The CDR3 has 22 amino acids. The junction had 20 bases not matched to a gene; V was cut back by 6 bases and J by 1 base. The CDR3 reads CASRPRPGLAGGSVRTQETQYF. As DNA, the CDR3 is TGTGCCAGCAGGCCGCGCCCGGGACTAGCGGGGGGGTCTGTGCGAACCCAAGAGACCCAGTACTTC.

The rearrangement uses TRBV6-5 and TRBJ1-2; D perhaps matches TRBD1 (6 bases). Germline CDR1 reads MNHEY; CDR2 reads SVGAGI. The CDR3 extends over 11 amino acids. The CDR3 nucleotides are TGTGGAACCGGACAGAGCTATGGCTACACCTTC. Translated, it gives CGTGQSYGYTF.

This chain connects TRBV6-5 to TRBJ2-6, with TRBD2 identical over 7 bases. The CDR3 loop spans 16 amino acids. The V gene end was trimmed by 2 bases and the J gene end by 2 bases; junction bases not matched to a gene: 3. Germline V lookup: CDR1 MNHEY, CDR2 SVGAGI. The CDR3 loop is CASSYGGVTGANVLTF. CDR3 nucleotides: TGTGCCAGCAGTTACGGGGGGGTCACTGGGGCCAACGTCCTGACTTTC.

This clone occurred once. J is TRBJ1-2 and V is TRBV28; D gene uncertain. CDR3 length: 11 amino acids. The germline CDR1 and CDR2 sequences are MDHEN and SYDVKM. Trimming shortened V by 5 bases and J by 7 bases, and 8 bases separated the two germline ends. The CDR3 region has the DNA TGTGCCAGCAGTCTATCTCGTGGCTACACCTTC. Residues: CASSLSRGYTF.

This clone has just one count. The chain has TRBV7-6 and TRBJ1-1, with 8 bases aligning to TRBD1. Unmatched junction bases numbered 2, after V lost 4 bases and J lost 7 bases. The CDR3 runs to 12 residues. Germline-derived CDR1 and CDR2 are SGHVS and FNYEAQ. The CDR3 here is CASSSGQGEAFF. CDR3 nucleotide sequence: TGTGCCAGCAGCTCCGGACAGGGTGAAGCTTTCTTT.

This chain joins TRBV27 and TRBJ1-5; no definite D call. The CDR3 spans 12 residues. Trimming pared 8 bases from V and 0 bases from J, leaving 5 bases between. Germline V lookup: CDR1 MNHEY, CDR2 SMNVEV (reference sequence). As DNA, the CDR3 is TGTGCCAGCCCCTATAGCAATCAGCCCCAGCATTTT. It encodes CASPYSNQPQHF.

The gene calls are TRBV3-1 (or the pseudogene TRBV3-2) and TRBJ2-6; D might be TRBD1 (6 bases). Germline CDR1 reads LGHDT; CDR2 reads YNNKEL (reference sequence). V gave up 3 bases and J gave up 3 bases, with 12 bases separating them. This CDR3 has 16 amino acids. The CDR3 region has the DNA TGTGCCAGCAGCCAGACAGGATTTATTGGGGCCAACGTCCTGACTTTC. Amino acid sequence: CASSQTGFIGANVLTF.

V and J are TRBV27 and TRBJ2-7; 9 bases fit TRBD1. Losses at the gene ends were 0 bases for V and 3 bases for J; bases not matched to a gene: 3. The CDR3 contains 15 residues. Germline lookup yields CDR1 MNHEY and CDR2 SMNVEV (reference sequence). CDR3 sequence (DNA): TGTGCCAGCAGTTTATCCACGGGACAGGGCTACGAGCAGTACTTC. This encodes CASSLSTGQGYEQYF.

DNA for the CDR3: TGCGCCAGCAGCTTGGAGGGGGCGAAGTCTGAAGCTTTCTTT. It is translated as CASSLEGAKSEAFF. The chain employs TRBV5-1 and TRBJ1-1, with TRBD1 matching 7 bases. Trimming at V came to 0 bases and at J to 6 bases, leaving 5 bases not matched to a gene. Germline-derived CDR1 and CDR2 are SGHRS and YFSETQ. CDR3 length: 14 amino acids.

The CDR3 spells CASSPRDRSTDTQYF. The CDR3, as DNA: TGTGCCAGCAGCCCCCGGGACAGAAGCACAGATACGCAGTATTTT. V is TRBV9 and J is TRBJ2-3; 7 bases are shared with TRBD1. Germline V gene lookup returns CDR1 SGDLS and CDR2 YYNGEE. Trimming took 4 bases from V and 0 from J; bases not matched to a gene: 5. This CDR3 is 15 amino acids long.

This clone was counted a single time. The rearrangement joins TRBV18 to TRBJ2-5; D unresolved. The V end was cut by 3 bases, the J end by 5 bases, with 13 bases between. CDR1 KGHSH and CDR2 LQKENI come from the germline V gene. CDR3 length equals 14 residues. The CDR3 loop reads CASSPRLHRETQYF. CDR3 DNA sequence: TGTGCCAGCTCACCTAGACTGCACCGGGAGACCCAGTACTTC.

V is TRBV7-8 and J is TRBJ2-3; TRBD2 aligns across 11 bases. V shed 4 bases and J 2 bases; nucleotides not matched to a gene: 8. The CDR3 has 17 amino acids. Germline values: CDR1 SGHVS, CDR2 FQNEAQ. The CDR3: CASSSYGLAGLTDTQYF. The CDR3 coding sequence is TGTGCCAGCAGCTCCTATGGACTAGCGGGCCTCACAGATACGCAGTATTTT.

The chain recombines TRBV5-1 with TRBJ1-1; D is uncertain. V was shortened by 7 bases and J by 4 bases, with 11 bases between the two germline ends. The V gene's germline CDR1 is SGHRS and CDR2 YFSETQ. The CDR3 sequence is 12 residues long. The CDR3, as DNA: TGCGCCAGCGCGAGAGATAGCACTGAAGCTTTCTTT. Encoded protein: CASARDSTEAFF.

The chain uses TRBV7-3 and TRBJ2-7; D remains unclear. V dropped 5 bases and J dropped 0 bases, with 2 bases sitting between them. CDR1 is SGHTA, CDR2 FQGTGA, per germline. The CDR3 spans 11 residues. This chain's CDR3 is CASSLSYEQYF. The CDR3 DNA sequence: TGTGCCAGCAGCCTCTCCTACGAGCAGTACTTC. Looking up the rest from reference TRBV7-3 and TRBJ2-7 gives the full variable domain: GAGVSQTPSNKVTEKGKYVELRCDPISGHTALYWYRQSLGQGPEFLIYFQGTGAADDSGLPNDRFFAVRPEGSVSTLKIQRTERGDSAVYLCASSLSYEQYFGPGTRLTVT.

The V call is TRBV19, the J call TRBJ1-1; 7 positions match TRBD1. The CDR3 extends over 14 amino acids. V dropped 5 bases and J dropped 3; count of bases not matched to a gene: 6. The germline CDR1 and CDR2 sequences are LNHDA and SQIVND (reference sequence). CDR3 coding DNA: TGTGCCAGTAGTTCGATACAGGGGTACACTGAAGCTTTCTTT. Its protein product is CASSSIQGYTEAFF. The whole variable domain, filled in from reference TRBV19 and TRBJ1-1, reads DGGITQSPKYLFRKEGQNVTLSCEQNLNHDAMYWYRQDPGQGLRLIYYSQIVNDFQKGDIAEGYSVSREKKESFPLTVTSAQKNPTAFYLCASSSIQGYTEAFFGQGTRLTVV.

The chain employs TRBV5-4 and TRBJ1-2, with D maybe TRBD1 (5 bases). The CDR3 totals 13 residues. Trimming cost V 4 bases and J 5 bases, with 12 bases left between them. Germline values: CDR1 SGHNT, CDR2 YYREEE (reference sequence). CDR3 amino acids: CASSGRAEYGYTF. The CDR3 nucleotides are TGTGCCAGCAGCGGCAGGGCAGAATATGGCTACACCTTC.

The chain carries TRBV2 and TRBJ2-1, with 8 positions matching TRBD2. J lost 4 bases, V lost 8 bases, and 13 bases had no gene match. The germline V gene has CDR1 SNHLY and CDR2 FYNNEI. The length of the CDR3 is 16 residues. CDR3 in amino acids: CASLLGGGTLYNEQFF. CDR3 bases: TGTGCCAGCCTACTCGGCGGGGGGACCCTTTACAATGAGCAGTTCTTC.

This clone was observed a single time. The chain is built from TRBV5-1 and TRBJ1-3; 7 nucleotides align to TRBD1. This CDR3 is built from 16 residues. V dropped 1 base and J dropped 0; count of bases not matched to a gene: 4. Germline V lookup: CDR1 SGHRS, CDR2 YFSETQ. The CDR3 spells CASSLQGQSSGNTIYF. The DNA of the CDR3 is TGCGCCAGCAGCTTGCAGGGACAGAGCTCTGGAAACACCATATATTTT.

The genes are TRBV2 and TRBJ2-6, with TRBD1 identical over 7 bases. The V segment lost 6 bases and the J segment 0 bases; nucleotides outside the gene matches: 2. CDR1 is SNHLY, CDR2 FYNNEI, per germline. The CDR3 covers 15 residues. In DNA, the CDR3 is TGTGCCAGCAGGGGACAGAGCTCTGGGGCCAACGTCCTGACTTTC. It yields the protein CASRGQSSGANVLTF.